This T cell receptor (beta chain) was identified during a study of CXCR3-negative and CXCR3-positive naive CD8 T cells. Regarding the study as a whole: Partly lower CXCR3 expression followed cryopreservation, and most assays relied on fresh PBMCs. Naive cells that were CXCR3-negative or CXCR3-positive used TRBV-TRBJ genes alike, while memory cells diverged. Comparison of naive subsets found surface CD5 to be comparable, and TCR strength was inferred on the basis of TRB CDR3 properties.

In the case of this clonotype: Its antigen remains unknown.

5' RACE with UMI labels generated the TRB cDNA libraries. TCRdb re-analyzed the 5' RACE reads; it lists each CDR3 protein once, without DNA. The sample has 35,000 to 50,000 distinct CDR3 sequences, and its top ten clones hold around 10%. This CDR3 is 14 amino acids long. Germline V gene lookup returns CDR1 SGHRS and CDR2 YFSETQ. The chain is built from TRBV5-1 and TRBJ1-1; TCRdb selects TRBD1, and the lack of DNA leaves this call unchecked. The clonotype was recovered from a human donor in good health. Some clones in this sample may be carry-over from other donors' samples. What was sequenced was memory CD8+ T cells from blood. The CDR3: CASSLSGGYTEAFF.